Given below is one TCR beta chain in context. The sample carries other DNA sequences with the same CDR3. V lost 0 bases to trimming and J lost 0 bases, with 5 bases between them. This CDR3 contains 14 residues. Germline values: CDR1 SGHRS, CDR2 YFSETQ. This specimen belongs to a study of blood T cell repertoires in COVID-19. Study in general: Specimens from acute and convalescent COVID-19 originated in the United States, Italy and Spain.

Here immunoSEQ multiplex PCR was the method, and the copy in TCRdb shows in-frame clones only, minus some. This table has some 90,000 clones, approximately 79% appearing once. The receptor was derived from a man aged 65-85 years with active or convalescent COVID-19. Sequencing was performed on peripheral blood. This sequence joins TRBV5-1 and TRBJ2-3; D gene unclear. CDR3 residues: CASSLDRSTDTQYF. Written as DNA, the CDR3 is TGCGCCAGCAGCTTGGACAGAAGCACAGATACGCAGTATTTT.